Listed below are T cell receptor beta chains from one sample, sequenced in a study of long-term antiretroviral therapy in people with HIV. Using immunoSEQ multiplex PCR, the repertoire was profiled, and TCRdb retains in-frame clones only, with some absent. The table lists some 38,000 clones, roughly 80% of them singletons. The sequences come from unsorted PBMCs, collected 1.5 years after starting antiretroviral therapy. The source is a man aged 18 to 35 with HIV. The CDR3 runs from the conserved cysteine through the conserved F or W. Fields, in order: clone size, J gene, V gene, D gene, CDR3 protein, CDR3 DNA. D genes are given only for firm matches. Size is omitted from some rows. Given values are once, few, many or a class for expanded clones.

size: NA; J: TRBJ1-1; V: TRBV18; D: NA; CDR3: CASSLGGDTEAFF; DNA: TGTGCCAGCTCGCTAGGGGGGGACACTGAAGCTTTCTTT
size: NA; J: TRBJ2-7; V: TRBV7-9; D: NA; CDR3: CASSLAGPPYEQYF; DNA: TGTGCCAGCAGCTTAGCAGGGCCCCCCTACGAGCAGTACTTC
size: NA; J: TRBJ2-5; V: TRBV5-1; D: NA; CDR3: CASSLSLRKETQYF; DNA: TGCGCCAGCAGCTTGTCCCTGAGGAAAGAGACCCAGTACTTC
size: NA; J: TRBJ1-2; V: TRBV5-1; D: NA; CDR3: CASSLDSGNGYTF; DNA: TGCGCCAGCAGCTTGGACAGCGGGAATGGCTACACCTTC
size: NA; J: TRBJ2-7; V: TRBV6-5; D: NA; CDR3: CASSSGDTYEQYF; DNA: TGTGCCAGCAGTTCTGGGGACACCTACGAGCAGTACTTC
size: NA; J: TRBJ2-7; V: TRBV27; D: TRBD2; CDR3: CASSPGTSGIYEQYF; DNA: TGTGCCAGCAGTCCAGGGACTAGCGGGATCTACGAGCAGTACTTC
size: NA; J: TRBJ2-7; V: TRBV28; D: NA; CDR3: CASSFRDHSSYEQYF; DNA: TGTGCCAGCAGTTTTCGGGACCACTCCTCCTACGAGCAGTACTTC
size: NA; J: TRBJ2-7; V: TRBV29-1; D: NA; CDR3: CSVLSSYEQYF; DNA: TGCAGCGTTCTAAGTTCCTACGAGCAGTACTTC
size: few; J: TRBJ1-2; V: TRBV28; D: NA; CDR3: CASEDSISYGYTF; DNA: TGTGCTAGTGAAGACAGCATCTCCTATGGCTACACCTTC
size: NA; J: TRBJ2-2; V: TRBV2; D: NA; CDR3: CASRLTGLGTGELFF; DNA: TGTGCCAGCAGACTAACGGGACTTGGGACCGGGGAGCTGTTTTTT
size: few; J: TRBJ2-2; V: TRBV19; D: NA; CDR3: CASRTGNTGELFF; DNA: TGTGCCAGTAGGACAGGGAACACCGGGGAGCTGTTTTTT
size: NA; J: TRBJ2-7; V: TRBV6-5; D: NA; CDR3: CASSWDTGSYEQYF; DNA: TGTGCCAGCAGTTGGGACACCGGGTCCTACGAGCAGTACTTC
size: NA; J: TRBJ2-7; V: TRBV6-5; D: NA; CDR3: CASTRMTGTYEQYF; DNA: TGTGCCAGCACCCGAATGACAGGGACTTACGAGCAGTACTTC
size: NA; J: TRBJ2-7; V: TRBV4-1; D: TRBD1; CDR3: CASSQNTGGAYEQYF; DNA: TGCGCCAGCAGCCAGAATACAGGGGGCGCATACGAGCAGTACTTC
size: NA; J: TRBJ2-1; V: TRBV5-6; D: TRBD2; CDR3: CASSLTSGRFNEQFF; DNA: TGTGCCAGCAGCTTGACTAGCGGGAGGTTTAATGAGCAGTTCTTC
size: NA; J: TRBJ2-2; V: TRBV4-1; D: NA; CDR3: CASSQVGGGKPGELFF; DNA: TGCGCCAGCAGCCAAGTCGGGGGTGGGAAGCCCGGGGAGCTGTTTTTT
size: NA; J: TRBJ2-3; V: TRBV6-6; D: TRBD2; CDR3: CASRGTSGTDTQYF; DNA: TGTGCCAGCAGGGGGACTAGCGGCACAGATACGCAGTATTTT
size: NA; J: TRBJ1-5; V: TRBV6-6; D: NA; CDR3: CASRQGPDHQPQHF; DNA: TGTGCCAGCAGGCAGGGACCAGATCATCAGCCCCAGCATTTT
size: NA; J: TRBJ2-7; V: TRBV28; D: NA; CDR3: CASSLVPGGGEQYF; DNA: TGTGCCAGCAGTTTAGTGCCAGGGGGGGGCGAGCAGTACTTC